This TCR beta chain is drawn from a study of cytotoxic CD8 clonotypes in ibrutinib-treated CLL. The overall study: There were about 12 relapsed/refractory patients and about 14 treatment-naive patients, and under 18 were IGHV unmutated.

Germline V gene sequence: CDR1 SGHNT, CDR2 YYREEE (reference sequence). Trimming took 0 bases from V and 2 from J, leaving 2 bases between them. This CDR3 comprises 12 residues. Assay: immunoSEQ multiplex PCR; the TCRdb copy retains only in-frame clones and omits some. The table shows 90,000 to 100,000 clones, with roughly 80% occurring only once. Remarks on this clone: Its antigen is still unknown.

The study, taken as a whole, reports: Whereas clonality rose at ibrutinib response, it declined toward baseline at progression. Researchers report that baseline clonality outpaced age-matched healthy donors and tracked circulating CD8+ T-cell counts. Public clonotypes (which were uncommon) either contracted or remained stable on treatment.

The sample was PBMCs, taken after 12 months of ibrutinib treatment. The source of this sequence is a human donor with chronic lymphocytic leukemia. The chain has TRBV5-4 and TRBJ1-1; D gene ambiguous. CDR3 nucleotides: TGTGCCAGCAGCTTGGATAACACTGAAGCTTTCTTT. It encodes CASSLDNTEAFF.